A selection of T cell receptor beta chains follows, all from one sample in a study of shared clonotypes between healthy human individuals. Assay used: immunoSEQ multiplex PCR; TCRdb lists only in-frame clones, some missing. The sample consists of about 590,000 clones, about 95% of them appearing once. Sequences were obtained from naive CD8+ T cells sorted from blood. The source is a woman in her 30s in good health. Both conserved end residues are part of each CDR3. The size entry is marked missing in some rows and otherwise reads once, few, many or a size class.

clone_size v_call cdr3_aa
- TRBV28 CASRDRERSDTEAFF
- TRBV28 CASSFPNRDFTDTQYF
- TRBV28 CASTFLASGSEQYF
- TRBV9 CASSEGQTYSYEQYF
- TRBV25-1 CASSELKGTTSTDTQYF
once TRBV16 CASSPASSSYNEQFF
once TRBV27 CASSLRSSFYEQYF
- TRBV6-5 CASSSGLAGPYNEQFF
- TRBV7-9 CASSPSGDYEQYF
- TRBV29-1 CSVVGGRGSSYEQYF
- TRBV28 CASSRLDSLEAFF